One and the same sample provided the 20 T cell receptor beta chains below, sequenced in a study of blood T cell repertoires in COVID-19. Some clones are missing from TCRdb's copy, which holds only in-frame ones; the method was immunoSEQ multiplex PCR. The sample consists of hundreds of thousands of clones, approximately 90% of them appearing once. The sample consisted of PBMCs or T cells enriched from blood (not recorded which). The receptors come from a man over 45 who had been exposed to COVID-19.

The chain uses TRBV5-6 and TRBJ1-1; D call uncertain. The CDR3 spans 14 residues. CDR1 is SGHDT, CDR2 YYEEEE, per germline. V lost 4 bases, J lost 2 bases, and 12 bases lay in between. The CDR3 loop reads CASSPGGPNTEAFF. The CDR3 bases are TGTGCCAGCAGCCCAGGCGGGCCTAACACTGAAGCTTTCTTT.

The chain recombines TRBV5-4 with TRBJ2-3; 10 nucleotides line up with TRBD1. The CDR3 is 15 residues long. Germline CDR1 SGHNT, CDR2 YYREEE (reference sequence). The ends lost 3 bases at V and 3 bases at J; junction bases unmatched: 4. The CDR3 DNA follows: TGTGCCAGCAGCTCCGGACAGGGGGGGACAGATACGCAGTATTTT. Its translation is CASSSGQGGTDTQYF.

Written as DNA, the CDR3 is TGTGCCAGCAGCTTACTAGCGGGGGCCACAGATACGCAGTATTTT. This translates into CASSLLAGATDTQYF. This sequence joins TRBV7-2 and TRBJ2-3, with 10 nucleotides matching TRBD2. V shed 2 bases, J shed 2 bases, and the junction held 1 base outside the gene matches. Germline values: CDR1 SGHTA, CDR2 FQGNSA. The CDR3 has 15 amino acids.

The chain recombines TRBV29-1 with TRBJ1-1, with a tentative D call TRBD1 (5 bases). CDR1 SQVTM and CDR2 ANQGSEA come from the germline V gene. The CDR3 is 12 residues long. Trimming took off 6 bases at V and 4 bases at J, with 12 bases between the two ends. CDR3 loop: CSVSTDRTEAFF. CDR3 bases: TGCAGCGTCTCGACAGACCGCACTGAAGCTTTCTTT. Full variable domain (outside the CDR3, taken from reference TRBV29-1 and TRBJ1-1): SAVISQKPSRDICQRGTSLTIQCQVDSQVTMMFWYRQQPGQSLTLIATANQGSEATYESGFVIDKFPISRPNLTFSTLTVSNMSPEDSSIYLCSVSTDRTEAFFGQGTRLTVV.

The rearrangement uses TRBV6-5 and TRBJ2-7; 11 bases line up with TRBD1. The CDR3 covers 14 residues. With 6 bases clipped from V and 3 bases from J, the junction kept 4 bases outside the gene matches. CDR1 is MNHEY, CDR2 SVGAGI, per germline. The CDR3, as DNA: TGTGCCAGCAGCCCGGACAGGGGGCTCTACGAGCAGTACTTC. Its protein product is CASSPDRGLYEQYF.

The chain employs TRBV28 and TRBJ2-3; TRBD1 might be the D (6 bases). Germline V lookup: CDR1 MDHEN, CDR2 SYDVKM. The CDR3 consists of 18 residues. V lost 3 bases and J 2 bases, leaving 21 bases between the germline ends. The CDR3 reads CASSLPRTAVIPTDTQYF. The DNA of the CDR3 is TGTGCCAGCAGTTTGCCTCGGACAGCTGTCATCCCCACAGATACGCAGTATTTT.

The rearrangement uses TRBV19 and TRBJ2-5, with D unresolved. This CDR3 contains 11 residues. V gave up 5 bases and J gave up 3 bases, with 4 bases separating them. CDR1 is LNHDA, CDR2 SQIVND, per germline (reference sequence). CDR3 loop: CASSVKETQYF. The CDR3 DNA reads TGTGCCAGTAGTGTCAAAGAGACCCAGTACTTC.

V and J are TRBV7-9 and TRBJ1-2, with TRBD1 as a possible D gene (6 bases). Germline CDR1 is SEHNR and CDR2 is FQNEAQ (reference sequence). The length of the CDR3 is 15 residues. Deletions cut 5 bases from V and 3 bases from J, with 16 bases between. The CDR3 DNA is TGTGCCAGCAGCCCATTCCGGGACAAGGACTATGGCTACACCTTC. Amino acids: CASSPFRDKDYGYTF.

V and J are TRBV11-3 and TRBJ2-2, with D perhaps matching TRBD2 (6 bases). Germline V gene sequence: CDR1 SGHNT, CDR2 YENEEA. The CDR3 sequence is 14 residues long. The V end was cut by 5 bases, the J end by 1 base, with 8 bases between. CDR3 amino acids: CASSLSGNTGELFF. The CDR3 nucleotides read TGTGCCAGCAGCCTTAGCGGGAACACCGGGGAGCTGTTTTTT.

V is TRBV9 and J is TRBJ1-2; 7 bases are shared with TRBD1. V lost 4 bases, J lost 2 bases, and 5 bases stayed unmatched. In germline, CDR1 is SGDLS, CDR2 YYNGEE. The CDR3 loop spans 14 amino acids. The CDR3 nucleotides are TGTGCCAGCAGCATCACAGGGGCAAACTATGGCTACACCTTC. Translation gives CASSITGANYGYTF.

CDR3 coding DNA: TGTGCCAGTAGTATGCAGCAAAGGGGGAATCAGCCCCAGCATTTT. It specifies CASSMQQRGNQPQHF. V is TRBV19 and J is TRBJ1-5; the D gene is possibly TRBD1 (6 bases). The CDR3 totals 15 residues. The V gene lost 3 bases and the J gene lost 4 bases, with 13 bases spanning the gap. Germline CDR1 reads LNHDA; CDR2 reads SQIVND (reference sequence).

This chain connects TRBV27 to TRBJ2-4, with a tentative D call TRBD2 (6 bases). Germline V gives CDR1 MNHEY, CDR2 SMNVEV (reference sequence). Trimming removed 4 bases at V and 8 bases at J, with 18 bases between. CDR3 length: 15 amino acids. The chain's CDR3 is CASSSTRLGRDIQYF. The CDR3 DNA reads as TGTGCCAGCAGTTCCACTAGACTAGGTCGGGACATTCAGTACTTC.

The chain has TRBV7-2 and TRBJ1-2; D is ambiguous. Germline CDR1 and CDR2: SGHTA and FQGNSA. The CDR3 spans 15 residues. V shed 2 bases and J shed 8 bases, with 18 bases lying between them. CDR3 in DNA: TGTGCCAGCAGCTTAAACCACTACGGGTACGGCGGCTACACCTTC. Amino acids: CASSLNHYGYGGYTF.

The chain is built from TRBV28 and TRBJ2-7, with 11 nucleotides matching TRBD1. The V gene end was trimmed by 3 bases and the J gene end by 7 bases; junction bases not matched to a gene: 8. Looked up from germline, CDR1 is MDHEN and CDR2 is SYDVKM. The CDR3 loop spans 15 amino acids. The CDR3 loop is CASSFLGQGAWEQYV. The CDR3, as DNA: TGTGCCAGCAGTTTTTTAGGACAGGGGGCGTGGGAGCAGTACGTC.

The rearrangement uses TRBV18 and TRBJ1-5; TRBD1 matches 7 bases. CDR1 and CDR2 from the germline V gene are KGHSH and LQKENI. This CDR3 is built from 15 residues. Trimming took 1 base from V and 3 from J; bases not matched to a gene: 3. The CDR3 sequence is CASSPLGTVNQPQHF. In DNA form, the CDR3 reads TGTGCCAGCTCACCACTAGGGACAGTCAATCAGCCCCAGCATTTT.

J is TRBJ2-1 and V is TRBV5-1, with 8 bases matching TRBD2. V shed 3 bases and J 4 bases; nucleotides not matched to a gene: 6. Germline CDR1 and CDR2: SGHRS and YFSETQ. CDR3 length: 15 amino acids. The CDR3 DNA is TGCGCCAGCAGCTCTATAGCGGGGTATTACAATGAGCAGTTCTTC. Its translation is CASSSIAGYYNEQFF.

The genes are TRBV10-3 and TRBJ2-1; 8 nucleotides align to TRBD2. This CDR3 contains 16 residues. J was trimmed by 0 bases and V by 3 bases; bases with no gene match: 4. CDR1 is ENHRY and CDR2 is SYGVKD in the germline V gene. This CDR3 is CAISESSGSSYNEQFF. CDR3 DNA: TGTGCCATCAGTGAATCGAGCGGGAGCTCCTACAATGAGCAGTTCTTC.

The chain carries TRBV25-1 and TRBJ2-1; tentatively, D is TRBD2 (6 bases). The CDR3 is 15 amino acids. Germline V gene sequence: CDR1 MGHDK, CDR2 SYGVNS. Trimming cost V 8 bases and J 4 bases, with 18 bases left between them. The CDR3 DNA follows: TGTGCCAGCCGGATGGTGGGCGGGGAATACAATGAGCAGTTCTTC. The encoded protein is CASRMVGGEYNEQFF.

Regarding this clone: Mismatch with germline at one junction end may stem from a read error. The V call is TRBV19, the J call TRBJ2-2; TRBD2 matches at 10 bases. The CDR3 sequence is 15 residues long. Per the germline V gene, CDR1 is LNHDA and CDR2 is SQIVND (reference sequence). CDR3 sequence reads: CASGIAGGNTGELFF. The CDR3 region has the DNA TGTGCCAGTGGTATAGCGGGAGGGAACACCGGGGAGCTGTTTTTT.

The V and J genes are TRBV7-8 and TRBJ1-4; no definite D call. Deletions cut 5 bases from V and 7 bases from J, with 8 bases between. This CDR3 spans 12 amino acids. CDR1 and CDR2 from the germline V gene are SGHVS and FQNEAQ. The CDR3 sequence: CASSQPPEKLFF. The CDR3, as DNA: TGTGCCAGCAGCCAGCCCCCTGAAAAACTGTTTTTT.